Each of the 29 T cell receptor beta chains below was sequenced from the same sample in a study of blood T cell repertoires in COVID-19. The protocol was immunoSEQ multiplex PCR, while the TCRdb copy is restricted to in-frame clones and leaves out a portion. The sample lists a few hundred thousand clones, 70% to 90% occurring once. Sequenced input: peripheral blood. The receptors here all came from a man aged 50 or older with active or convalescent COVID-19.

This clone came up a few times. The chain recombines TRBV28 with TRBJ1-2, with 7 bases fitting TRBD1. Germline CDR1 is MDHEN and CDR2 is SYDVKM. The CDR3 contains 15 residues. V lost 4 bases, J lost 6 bases, and 11 bases stayed unmatched. CDR3 loop: CASSSGGHGENGYTF. For the CDR3, the DNA is TGTGCCAGCAGTTCAGGGGGGCACGGGGAAAATGGCTACACCTTC.

The V call is TRBV18, the J call TRBJ2-7, with 8 positions matching TRBD1. The length of the CDR3 is 15 residues. The J segment lost 6 bases and the V segment lost 3 bases, leaving 10 bases of the junction unmatched. Germline loops: CDR1 KGHSH, CDR2 LQKENI. The CDR3 loop reads CASSPSSDRVSEQYF. For the CDR3, the DNA is TGTGCCAGCTCACCGTCGTCGGACAGGGTTTCCGAGCAGTACTTC.

The chain combines TRBV5-4 with TRBJ2-1; D remains ambiguous. The CDR3 length is 13 residues. The germline V and J ends were trimmed by 4 bases and 7 bases, with 12 bases remaining between them. Per germline, CDR1 SGHNT and CDR2 YYREEE (reference sequence). The CDR3 bases are TGTGCCAGCAGCAAAGACAACTTAAATGAGCAGTTCTTC. Translation: CASSKDNLNEQFF.

J is TRBJ2-1 and V is TRBV30; D is unclear. The ends were cut back, 5 bases at V and 4 bases at J, with 15 bases in the middle. The CDR3 is made up of 14 amino acids. Germline CDR1 reads GTSNPN; CDR2 reads SVGIG (reference sequence). CDR3 coding DNA: TGTGCCTGGGACCACTCGAGAGCATACAATGAGCAGTTCTTC. Its translation is CAWDHSRAYNEQFF.

The rearrangement links TRBV5-4 to TRBJ1-2; no reliable D call. Deletions cut 0 bases from V and 8 bases from J, with 11 bases between. The CDR3 is 13 amino acids. Per the germline V gene, CDR1 is SGHNT and CDR2 is YYREEE (reference sequence). The CDR3 DNA is TGTGCCAGCAGCTTGGCGATCAAACAGGGCTACACCTTC. Protein product: CASSLAIKQGYTF.

V and J are TRBV7-2 and TRBJ2-7, with a tentative D call TRBD2 (6 bases). Germline assignment: CDR1 SGHTA and CDR2 FQGNSA. The CDR3 sequence is 15 residues long. The V end lost 1 base, the J end lost 6 bases, and 16 bases lay between the germline ends. This chain's CDR3 is CASSLVPGVVGEQYF. CDR3 DNA: TGTGCCAGCAGCTTAGTTCCGGGAGTGGTCGGCGAGCAGTACTTC. Full variable domain (rest looked up from reference TRBV7-2 and TRBJ2-7): GAGVSQSPSNKVTEKGKDVELRCDPISGHTALYWYRQSLGQGLEFLIYFQGNSAPDKSGLPSDRFSAERTGGSVSTLTIQRTQQEDSAVYLCASSLVPGVVGEQYFGPGTRLTVT.

This clone was observed many times. The chain carries TRBV7-8 and TRBJ2-7; 9 positions agree with TRBD2. V dropped 5 bases and J dropped 6; count of bases not matched to a gene: 23. This CDR3 contains 19 residues. Germline V lookup: CDR1 SGHVS, CDR2 FQNEAQ. DNA of the CDR3: TGTGCCAGCAGCCGTACCCCTCTCCCTGGCGGGAGGGCCTCCATCGAGCAGTACTTC. Its translation is CASSRTPLPGGRASIEQYF. The full variable domain, rest sourced from reference TRBV7-8 and TRBJ2-7, is GAGVSQSPRYKVAKRGQDVALRCDPISGHVSLFWYQQALGQGPEFLTYFQNEAQLDKSGLPSDRFFAERPEGSVSTLKIQRTQQEDSAVYLCASSRTPLPGGRASIEQYFGPGTRLTVT.

V usage is TRBV7-2 and J usage is TRBJ2-1; 8 bases align to TRBD2. Germline values: CDR1 SGHTA, CDR2 FQGNSA. CDR3 length equals 13 residues. V lost 5 bases to trimming and J lost 12 bases; unmatched junction nucleotides: 9. CDR3 coding DNA: TGTGCCAGCAGCCCCACCGGGGGGGTGGGGCAGTTCTTC. Translated: CASSPTGGVGQFF.

This sequence joins TRBV4-1 and TRBJ2-7; the D is unclear. Between the trimmed V and J ends, which lost 4 bases and 2 bases, there was a span of 9 bases. Germline-derived CDR1 and CDR2 are MGHRA and YSYEKL. The CDR3 extends over 13 amino acids. CDR3 in amino acids: CASSPSSAYEQYF. As DNA, the CDR3 is TGCGCCAGCAGCCCTTCGAGCGCCTACGAGCAGTACTTC.

This clone occurred once. The rearrangement links TRBV5-1 to TRBJ2-3, with D uncertain. There are 14 residues in the CDR3. The V gene's germline CDR1 is SGHRS and CDR2 YFSETQ. The V gene lost 0 bases and the J gene lost 0 bases, with 5 bases spanning the gap. The CDR3 region is CASSLERSTDTQYF. The CDR3 DNA sequence: TGCGCCAGCAGCTTGGAGAGGAGCACAGATACGCAGTATTTT.

Only one count was recorded for this clone. The V gene is TRBV5-6, the J gene TRBJ2-7; perhaps TRBD2 as D (6 bases). Germline CDR1 SGHDT, CDR2 YYEEEE. Between the trimmed V and J ends, which lost 3 bases and 7 bases, there was a span of 17 bases. The CDR3 loop spans 14 amino acids. The CDR3 region is CASSWGTALGEQYF. The DNA for the CDR3 is TGTGCCAGCAGCTGGGGGACTGCTCTAGGTGAGCAGTACTTC.

This rearrangement joins TRBV2 to TRBJ1-3; TRBD1 is a possible D gene (6 bases). Germline lookup yields CDR1 SNHLY and CDR2 FYNNEI. This CDR3 has 16 amino acids. V gave up 1 base and J gave up 7 bases, with 17 bases separating them. CDR3 region: CASSEGWAGARNTIYF. Here the CDR3 DNA reads TGTGCCAGCAGTGAAGGTTGGGCAGGGGCGAGGAACACCATATATTTT.

The chain is built from TRBV30 and TRBJ2-7; 7 nucleotides match TRBD2. This CDR3 spans 12 amino acids. J gave up 6 bases and V 1 base, and 3 bases lay outside the gene matches. CDR1 and CDR2 (germline): GTSNPN, SVGIG (reference sequence). CDR3 coding DNA: TGTGCCTGGAGTGCCGGGAGGTCCGAGCAGTACTTC. It codes for CAWSAGRSEQYF.

The chain uses TRBV11-3 and TRBJ2-2; 8 bases match TRBD2. Germline trimming cut 2 bases from V and 5 bases from J; bases unmatched to any gene: 4. CDR1 and CDR2 (germline): SGHNT, YENEEA. The CDR3 loop spans 15 amino acids. In nucleotides, the CDR3 is TGTGCCAGCAGCTTAAGCGGGAGCAATACCGGGGAGCTGTTTTTT. This codes for CASSLSGSNTGELFF.

CDR3 residues: CASSYKIENSPLHF. DNA of the CDR3: TGTGCCAGCAGTTACAAGATAGAAAATTCACCCCTCCACTTT. This chain joins TRBV6-5 and TRBJ1-6; D uncertain. The CDR3 spans 14 residues. V gave up 2 bases and J gave up 7 bases, with 9 bases separating them. Germline loops: CDR1 MNHEY, CDR2 SVGAGI.

This clone was counted once. The chain recombines TRBV9 with TRBJ2-3; the D gene is possibly TRBD2 (6 bases). This CDR3 has 17 residues. V was trimmed by 4 bases and J by 2 bases, leaving 20 bases between them. Per the germline V gene, CDR1 is SGDLS and CDR2 is YYNGEE. This CDR3 reads CASSPQGGGTPTDTQYF. The CDR3 DNA follows: TGTGCCAGCAGCCCCCAGGGTGGGGGGACCCCCACAGATACGCAGTATTTT.

The chain links TRBV10-3 to TRBJ1-1; tentative D call: TRBD1 (6 bases). Trimming left V 3 bases short and J 5 bases short, with 13 bases between. Germline V lookup: CDR1 ENHRY, CDR2 SYGVKD. This CDR3 comprises 14 residues. This chain's CDR3 is CAISEGPRGTEAFF. CDR3 nucleotide sequence: TGTGCCATCAGTGAAGGGCCCAGGGGAACTGAAGCTTTCTTT.

The chain couples TRBV12-3 or TRBV12-4 to TRBJ1-3; the match to TRBD1 covers 7 bases. The CDR3 totals 12 residues. After removal of 5 bases from V and 9 bases from J, the junction contained 4 bases not matched to a gene. The CDR3 DNA reads as TGTGCCAGCAGTGGGACAGCCGCCACCATATATTTT. It encodes CASSGTAATIYF.

The gene calls are TRBV12-5 and TRBJ2-5; D is perhaps TRBD1 (6 bases). This CDR3 contains 15 residues. Trimming left V 0 bases short and J 0 bases short, with 8 bases between. The germline CDR1 and CDR2 sequences are LGHNT and FRNRAP. CDR3 in amino acids: CASGLVRTDQETQYF. The CDR3 bases are TGTGCTAGTGGTTTGGTACGGACAGACCAAGAGACCCAGTACTTC.

The rearrangement uses TRBV5-1 and TRBJ1-1; 7 positions agree with TRBD1. The CDR3 runs to 14 residues. CDR1 and CDR2 (germline): SGHRS, YFSETQ. V shed 4 bases and J 2 bases; nucleotides not matched to a gene: 5. CDR3 bases: TGCGCCAGCAGCCCATGGACAGGTAACACTGAAGCTTTCTTT. Translated, it gives CASSPWTGNTEAFF.

V usage is TRBV6-7 and J usage is TRBJ1-6; D is unresolved. TRBV6-7 is filed as an ORF, its function uncertain. V dropped 1 base and J dropped 8 bases, with 18 bases sitting between them. The length of the CDR3 is 17 residues. CDR3 loop: CASSYYLGARLDSPLHF. Written as DNA, the CDR3 is TGTGCCAGCAGTTACTATCTCGGTGCTAGGCTAGATTCACCCCTCCACTTT.

This chain uses TRBV12-3 or TRBV12-4 with TRBJ2-5, with TRBD1 as a possible D gene (6 bases). The CDR3 runs 12 residues. V lost 5 bases and J 4 bases, leaving 8 bases between the germline ends. This chain's CDR3 is CASSQGLETQYF. In nucleotides, the CDR3 is TGTGCCAGCAGTCAGGGGTTAGAGACCCAGTACTTC.

Points on this clone: Other DNA sequences in this specimen translate into the identical CDR3. The V gene is TRBV5-6, the J gene TRBJ2-5; D is unclear. V lost 0 bases and J lost 2, with 5 bases in between. This CDR3 has 13 amino acids. Per germline, CDR1 SGHDT and CDR2 YYEEEE. The CDR3 bases are TGTGCCAGCAGCTTGGGGAGTCAAGAGACCCAGTACTTC. It specifies CASSLGSQETQYF.

This clone occurred many times. The identical CDR3 is also encoded by other nucleotide sequences in the sample. The chain carries TRBV9 and TRBJ2-7; no reliable D call. This CDR3 region has 15 residues. V shed 0 bases and J shed 0 bases, with 10 bases lying between them. CDR1 is SGDLS and CDR2 is YYNGEE in the germline V gene. For the CDR3, the DNA is TGTGCCAGCAGCGTAGCGACCGGGTTCTCCTACGAGCAGTACTTC. It specifies CASSVATGFSYEQYF.

V usage is TRBV6-5 and J usage is TRBJ2-5; maybe TRBD1 (5 bases). The CDR3 sequence is 15 residues long. The germline V and J ends were trimmed by 5 bases and 7 bases, with 20 bases remaining between them. Germline V CDR1 and CDR2: MNHEY, SVGAGI. CDR3 protein: CASSQPPHRSGTQYF. The CDR3 bases are TGTGCCAGCAGTCAACCTCCCCACAGGTCGGGGACCCAGTACTTC.

The chain combines TRBV10-2 with TRBJ1-1, with 9 bases aligning to TRBD1. The germline V gene has CDR1 WSHSY and CDR2 SAAADI. V shed 6 bases and J 8 bases; nucleotides not matched to a gene: 10. This CDR3 is 14 amino acids long. The CDR3: CASSAGTGLREAFF. The DNA of the CDR3 is TGCGCCAGCAGCGCCGGGACAGGGCTTCGAGAAGCTTTCTTT.

This sequence joins TRBV29-1 and TRBJ2-1; 9 bases are shared with TRBD2. The V segment lost 6 bases and the J segment 8 bases; nucleotides outside the gene matches: 5. This CDR3 is built from 12 residues. The germline V gene has CDR1 SQVTM and CDR2 ANQGSEA. The DNA of the CDR3 is TGCAGCGTGACTAGCGGAACAGATGAGCAGTTCTTC. It encodes CSVTSGTDEQFF.

This clone showed up just once. The gene calls are TRBV3-1 (or the pseudogene TRBV3-2) and TRBJ1-5; D possibly corresponds to TRBD1 (5 bases). The ends were cut back, 1 base at V and 0 bases at J, with 10 bases in the middle. This CDR3 has 16 residues. In germline, CDR1 is LGHDT, CDR2 YNNKEL (reference sequence). The CDR3 is CASSQAGTNSNQPQHF. The CDR3 DNA reads TGTGCCAGCAGCCAAGCCGGGACTAATAGCAATCAGCCCCAGCATTTT.

The gene calls are TRBV7-3 and TRBJ2-2; a possible D gene is TRBD1 (7 bases). The germline gives CDR1 SGHTA, CDR2 FQGTGA. The CDR3 contains 13 residues. Trimming removed 8 bases from V and 4 bases from J, with 11 bases in between. The CDR3 loop reads CASAGQPTGELFF. DNA of the CDR3: TGTGCCAGCGCGGGACAGCCCACCGGGGAGCTGTTTTTT. Based on the CDR3 plus reference TRBV7-3 and TRBJ2-2, the full variable domain is GAGVSQTPSNKVTEKGKYVELRCDPISGHTALYWYRQSLGQGPEFLIYFQGTGAADDSGLPNDRFFAVRPEGSVSTLKIQRTERGDSAVYLCASAGQPTGELFFGEGSRLTVL.